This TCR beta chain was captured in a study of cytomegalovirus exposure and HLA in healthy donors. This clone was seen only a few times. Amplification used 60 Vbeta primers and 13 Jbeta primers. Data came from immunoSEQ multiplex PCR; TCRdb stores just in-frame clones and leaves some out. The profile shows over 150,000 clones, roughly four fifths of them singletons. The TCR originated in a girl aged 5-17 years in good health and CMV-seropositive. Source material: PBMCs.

CDR3 nucleotides: TGTGCCAGCAGCTTAGATACAGGGCCGTACGAGCAGTACTTC. Protein product: CASSLDTGPYEQYF. The rearrangement uses TRBV7-8 and TRBJ2-7; tentative D call: TRBD1 (6 bases). The V end lost 1 base, the J end lost 4 bases, and 11 bases lay between the germline ends. CDR1 and CDR2 from the germline V gene are SGHVS and FQNEAQ. The CDR3 is 14 residues long.